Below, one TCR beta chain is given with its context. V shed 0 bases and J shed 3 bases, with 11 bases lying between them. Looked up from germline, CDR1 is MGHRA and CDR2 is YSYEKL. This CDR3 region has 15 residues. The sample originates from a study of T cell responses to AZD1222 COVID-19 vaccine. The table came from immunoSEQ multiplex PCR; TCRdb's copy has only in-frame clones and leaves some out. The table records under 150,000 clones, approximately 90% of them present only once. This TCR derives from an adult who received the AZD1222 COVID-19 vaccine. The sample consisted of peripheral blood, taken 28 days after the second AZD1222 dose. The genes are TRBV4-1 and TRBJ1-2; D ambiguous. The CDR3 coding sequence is TGCGCCAGCAGCCAAGAGAATTCCGCTTACTATGGCTACACCTTC. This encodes CASSQENSAYYGYTF.